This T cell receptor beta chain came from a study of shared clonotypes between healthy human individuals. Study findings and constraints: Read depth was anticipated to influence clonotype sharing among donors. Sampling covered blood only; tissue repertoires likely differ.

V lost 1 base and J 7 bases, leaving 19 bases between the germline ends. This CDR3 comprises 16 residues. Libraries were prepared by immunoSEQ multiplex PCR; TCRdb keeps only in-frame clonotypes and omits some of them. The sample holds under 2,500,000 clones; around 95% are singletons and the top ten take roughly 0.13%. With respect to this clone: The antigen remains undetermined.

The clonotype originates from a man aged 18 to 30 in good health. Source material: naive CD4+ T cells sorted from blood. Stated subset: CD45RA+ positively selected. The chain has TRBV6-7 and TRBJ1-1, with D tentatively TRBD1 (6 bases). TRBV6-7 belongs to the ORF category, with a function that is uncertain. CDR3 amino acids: CASSYWDTPRTGEAFF. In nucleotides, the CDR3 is TGTGCCAGCAGTTACTGGGACACCCCTCGAACAGGTGAAGCTTTCTTT.